Below, 32 T cell receptor beta chains from the same sample are listed, as sequenced in a study of blood T cell repertoires in COVID-19. The data were produced by immunoSEQ multiplex PCR, yet TCRdb's version contains in-frame clones alone and is incomplete. The table lists 150,000 to 200,000 clones, roughly 80% of them singletons, with roughly 17% in the top ten. Source material: PBMCs or T cells enriched from blood (not recorded which). The receptors originated from a woman aged 45-65 years who had recovered from COVID-19.

The rearrangement uses TRBV4-1 and TRBJ1-5; a possible D gene is TRBD1 (5 bases). Germline CDR1 is MGHRA and CDR2 is YSYEKL. Trimming removed 4 bases from V and 2 bases from J, with 6 bases in between. The CDR3 has 13 amino acids. The CDR3 protein is CASSLTGNQPQHF. CDR3 coding DNA: TGCGCCAGCAGCCTGACAGGCAATCAGCCCCAGCATTTT.

The V call is TRBV6-2 or TRBV6-3, the J call TRBJ1-4, with a weak D call TRBD1 (5 bases). Germline CDR1 MNHEY, CDR2 SVGEGT. The ends were cut back, 5 bases at V and 8 bases at J, with 24 bases in the middle. This CDR3 comprises 17 residues. The CDR3 nucleotides are TGTGCCAGCAGTAGTACCGACCCGGGGGGACTCAAGGAAAAACTGTTTTTT. Translation: CASSSTDPGGLKEKLFF.

The CDR3 DNA sequence: TGTGCCAGCAGCATAACAGGTAGCACTGAAGCTTTCTTT. Translating gives CASSITGSTEAFF. The chain couples TRBV28 to TRBJ1-1; D perhaps matches TRBD1 (5 bases). Germline CDR1 MDHEN, CDR2 SYDVKM. The germline V and J ends were trimmed by 6 bases and 4 bases, with 12 bases remaining between them. The CDR3 totals 13 residues.

This chain uses TRBV12-3 or TRBV12-4 with TRBJ2-2; D unclear. The CDR3 consists of 13 residues. The germline V and J ends were trimmed by 3 bases and 8 bases, with 10 bases remaining between them. As DNA, the CDR3 is TGTGCCAGCAGTTTGTTAGCTTCTGGGGAGCTGTTTTTT. It encodes CASSLLASGELFF.

The chain employs TRBV3-1 (or the pseudogene TRBV3-2) and TRBJ1-5, with 8 nucleotides matching TRBD1. V was clipped by 1 base and J by 6 bases; unmatched bases: 8. The CDR3 is made up of 16 amino acids. The germline CDR1 and CDR2 sequences are LGHDT and YNNKEL (reference sequence). The CDR3 is CASSQGGDRRVQPQHF. CDR3 bases: TGTGCCAGCAGCCAAGGGGGGGACAGGCGGGTTCAGCCCCAGCATTTT.

The chain has TRBV2 and TRBJ2-1; D may be TRBD2 (7 bases). The V gene lost 7 bases and the J gene lost 15 bases, with 19 bases spanning the gap. CDR3 length: 12 residues. Per the germline V gene, CDR1 is SNHLY and CDR2 is FYNNEI. The CDR3 nucleotides are TGTGCCAGCAAAGAGGGGGGGACTTTGATGTTCTTC. This codes for CASKEGGTLMFF.

The chain combines TRBV6-6 with TRBJ2-7; the match to TRBD2 covers 8 bases. The CDR3 totals 14 residues. Trimming at V came to 11 bases and at J to 6 bases, leaving 15 bases not matched to a gene. CDR1 MNHNY and CDR2 SVGAGI come from the germline V gene (reference sequence). The CDR3, as DNA: TGTGCCCCGAGGAAAGGACTAGCTCCCTCCGAGCAGTACTTC. It yields the protein CAPRKGLAPSEQYF.

The table lists this clone with a few counts. The rearrangement links TRBV7-2 to TRBJ2-1; 8 positions match TRBD2. The length of the CDR3 is 13 residues. J was trimmed by 8 bases and V by 5 bases; bases with no gene match: 5. Germline lookup yields CDR1 SGHTA and CDR2 FQGNSA. The CDR3 DNA is TGTGCCAGCAGCAAGGGACTAGACTATGAGCAGTTCTTC. As protein: CASSKGLDYEQFF.

The chain couples TRBV9 to TRBJ2-2; TRBD2 matches 10 bases. J lost 4 bases, V lost 1 base, and 4 bases had no gene match. Germline CDR1 SGDLS, CDR2 YYNGEE. This CDR3 comprises 16 residues. The CDR3 spells CASSVQAGGGTGELFF. CDR3 bases: TGTGCCAGCAGCGTACAAGCGGGAGGGGGCACCGGGGAGCTGTTTTTT.

V is TRBV7-3 and J is TRBJ2-1; 9 bases agree with TRBD2. There are 16 residues in the CDR3. With 5 bases clipped from V and 7 bases from J, the junction kept 12 bases outside the gene matches. The germline gives CDR1 SGHTA, CDR2 FQGTGA. The CDR3 nucleotides are TGTGCCAGCAGCACCCGGATAATAGCGGGAGTGAATGAGCAGTTCTTC. This codes for CASSTRIIAGVNEQFF.

The V and J genes are TRBV2 and TRBJ2-1; D perhaps matches TRBD2 (7 bases). CDR3 size: 15 residues. Per germline, CDR1 SNHLY and CDR2 FYNNEI. V lost 6 bases, J lost 8 bases, and 20 bases lay in between. CDR3 protein: CASRSLGGRRYEQFF. The CDR3, as DNA: TGTGCCAGCAGGTCTCTCGGGGGGCGACGGTATGAGCAGTTCTTC.

V usage is TRBV19 and J usage is TRBJ2-1; TRBD2 matches 13 bases. The CDR3 covers 17 residues. Germline CDR1 is LNHDA and CDR2 is SQIVND (reference sequence). The J segment lost 2 bases and the V segment lost 6 bases, leaving 7 bases of the junction unmatched. CDR3 residues: CASRASGTSGTYNEQFF. In nucleotides, the CDR3 is TGTGCCAGTAGGGCCTCCGGGACTAGCGGGACCTACAATGAGCAGTTCTTC.

The V gene is TRBV5-6, the J gene TRBJ1-3, with 7 bases aligning to TRBD1. The CDR3 has 15 residues. V lost 5 bases and J lost 1; bases outside the gene matches: 6. Germline V CDR1 and CDR2: SGHDT, YYEEEE. The CDR3 sequence: CASRRQGASGNTIYF. In DNA, the CDR3 is TGTGCCAGCAGGAGACAGGGTGCATCTGGAAACACCATATATTTT.

J is TRBJ2-2 and V is TRBV5-4; the D gene is possibly TRBD2 (5 bases). This CDR3 has 13 residues. Trimming cost V 2 bases and J 7 bases, with 9 bases left between them. Germline V lookup: CDR1 SGHNT, CDR2 YYREEE (reference sequence). CDR3 residues: CASSFEGGGELFF. CDR3 sequence (DNA): TGTGCCAGCAGCTTTGAGGGTGGCGGGGAGCTGTTTTTT.

The chain joins TRBV30 to TRBJ2-1; 8 bases map to TRBD2. The CDR3 length is 17 residues. J gave up 2 bases and V 3 bases, and 12 bases lay outside the gene matches. CDR1 is GTSNPN and CDR2 is SVGIG in the germline V gene (reference sequence). CDR3 coding DNA: TGTGCCTGGAGCGCCATGGTTGATAGCGGGACCTACAATGAGCAGTTCTTC. It encodes CAWSAMVDSGTYNEQFF.

This clone appeared once. The chain employs TRBV5-1 and TRBJ2-7; 12 bases agree with TRBD2. V trimming: 0 bases; J trimming: 5 bases; junction bases outside the gene matches: 3. The CDR3 covers 15 residues. The V gene's germline CDR1 is SGHRS and CDR2 YFSETQ. CDR3 coding DNA: TGCGCCAGCAGCTTGGGACTAGCGGGAGCAGACGAGCAGTACTTC. This sequence encodes CASSLGLAGADEQYF.

The J gene is TRBJ1-5, the V gene TRBV5-6; D might be TRBD1 (5 bases). Per germline, CDR1 SGHDT and CDR2 YYEEEE. This CDR3 is 15 amino acids long. V lost 6 bases, J lost 3 bases, and 16 bases lay in between. CDR3 sequence: CASTRGRQDNQPQHF. The CDR3 nucleotides are TGTGCCAGCACCCGGGGGAGGCAAGACAATCAGCCCCAGCATTTT. Complete variable domain (other parts from reference TRBV5-6 and TRBJ1-5): DAGVTQSPTHLIKTRGQQVTLRCSPKSGHDTVSWYQQALGQGPQFIFQYYEEEERQRGNFPDRFSGHQFPNYSSELNVNALLLGDSALYLCASTRGRQDNQPQHFGDGTRLSIL.

This clone showed up just a few times. V gene TRBV29-1 combines with J gene TRBJ1-2; TRBD1 is a possible D gene (5 bases). Germline values: CDR1 SQVTM, CDR2 ANQGSEA. The CDR3 is made up of 11 amino acids. The V end lost 5 bases, the J end lost 4 bases, and 8 bases lay between the germline ends. The CDR3, as DNA: TGCAGCGTTACGGGGGGCTATGGCTACACCTTC. Residues: CSVTGGYGYTF. The entire variable domain, with the rest obtained from reference TRBV29-1 and TRBJ1-2, is as follows: SAVISQKPSRDICQRGTSLTIQCQVDSQVTMMFWYRQQPGQSLTLIATANQGSEATYESGFVIDKFPISRPNLTFSTLTVSNMSPEDSSIYLCSVTGGYGYTFGSGTRLTVV.

In this sample, this clone turned up once. The CDR3 coding sequence is TGTGCCAGCAGCTTATTGAACGGAGAGACCCAGTACTTC. Protein: CASSLLNGETQYF. The chain has TRBV11-2 and TRBJ2-5; D gene ambiguous. The CDR3 contains 13 residues. Per germline, CDR1 SGHAT and CDR2 FQNNGV. The ends were cut back, 2 bases at V and 4 bases at J, with 8 bases in the middle.

The CDR3: CASRNQGYEQYF. The DNA for the CDR3 is TGTGCCAGCAGAAACCAGGGCTACGAGCAGTACTTC. The chain is built from TRBV12-3 or TRBV12-4 and TRBJ2-7; D perhaps matches TRBD1 (5 bases). This CDR3 has 12 residues. V was pared by 6 bases and J by 3 bases, with 9 bases between.

This chain joins TRBV6-5 and TRBJ2-7; TRBD2 matches 10 bases. The CDR3 contains 15 residues. V dropped 5 bases and J dropped 0; count of bases not matched to a gene: 4. From germline, CDR1 is MNHEY and CDR2 SVGAGI. CDR3 nucleotide sequence: TGTGCCAGCAGTCCGACTAGCGGGTACTCCTACGAGCAGTACTTC. Protein: CASSPTSGYSYEQYF.

The J gene is TRBJ1-4, the V gene TRBV2; TRBD1 is a possible D gene (5 bases). Trimming pared 7 bases from V and 8 bases from J, leaving 17 bases between. This CDR3 contains 14 residues. Germline V CDR1 and CDR2: SNHLY, FYNNEI. CDR3 sequence (DNA): TGTGCCAGCAAACGACGGGGCGGGGAAGAAAAACTGTTTTTT. This gives the protein CASKRRGGEEKLFF.

This chain connects TRBV3-1 (or the pseudogene TRBV3-2) to TRBJ2-7; the D gene is possibly TRBD2 (6 bases). V was cut by 4 bases and J by 2 bases, with 15 bases left in between. Germline V gene sequence: CDR1 LGHDT, CDR2 YNNKEL (reference sequence). The CDR3 runs to 15 residues. The CDR3 DNA reads TGTGCCAGCAGCCCAACCCGAACTAGCCCCTACGAGCAGTACTTC. Amino acids: CASSPTRTSPYEQYF.

This clone appeared a few times. The chain joins TRBV10-3 to TRBJ2-1, with 11 nucleotides matching TRBD1. The CDR3 spans 19 residues. J lost 5 bases, V lost 2 bases, and 14 bases had no gene match. The germline V gene has CDR1 ENHRY and CDR2 SYGVKD. CDR3 protein: CAISERPYGQGAGNNEQFF. In DNA, the CDR3 is TGTGCCATCAGTGAGAGGCCCTACGGACAGGGGGCAGGAAACAATGAGCAGTTCTTC.

This chain uses TRBV7-8 with TRBJ2-1; tentative D call: TRBD1 (6 bases). CDR1 is SGHVS and CDR2 is FQNEAQ in the germline V gene. V lost 1 base, J lost 4 bases, and 11 bases lay in between. CDR3 size: 15 residues. CDR3 nucleotides: TGTGCCAGCAGCTTAGGGGGGCCGGTTTACAATGAGCAGTTCTTC. Residues: CASSLGGPVYNEQFF.

The chain joins TRBV7-3 to TRBJ2-5; maybe TRBD1 (5 bases). Trimming took 4 bases from V and 4 from J, leaving 19 bases between them. The germline gives CDR1 SGHTA, CDR2 FQGTGA. The CDR3 length is 16 residues. The DNA for the CDR3 is TGTGCCAGCAGCTATTATGAGCAGGGATTGCGAGAGACCCAGTACTTC. Amino acids: CASSYYEQGLRETQYF. The full variable domain, its missing parts supplied by reference TRBV7-3 and TRBJ2-5, is GAGVSQTPSNKVTEKGKYVELRCDPISGHTALYWYRQSLGQGPEFLIYFQGTGAADDSGLPNDRFFAVRPEGSVSTLKIQRTERGDSAVYLCASSYYEQGLRETQYFGPGTRLLVL.

The chain employs TRBV21-1 and TRBJ2-4; TRBD2, as called in the table, went unchecked against the DNA. TRBV21-1 is a listed pseudogene. This CDR3 has 19 amino acids. The CDR3 region is CASSKVASGYRPAKNIQYF. The DNA of the CDR3 is TGTGCCAGCAGCAAAGTGGCTAGCGGGTACCGACCAGCCAAAAACATTCAGTACTTC.

V usage is TRBV24-1 and J usage is TRBJ2-1; 10 bases are shared with TRBD2. Germline trimming cut 3 bases from V and 7 bases from J; bases unmatched to any gene: 8. This CDR3 is built from 16 residues. Germline lookup yields CDR1 KGHDR and CDR2 SFDVKD. This CDR3 is CATSDPLAGVGNEQFF. In nucleotides, the CDR3 is TGTGCCACCAGTGATCCGCTAGCGGGAGTGGGGAATGAGCAGTTCTTC.

The V gene is TRBV5-8, the J gene TRBJ2-7; TRBD2 agrees at 7 bases. V dropped 0 bases and J dropped 5; count of bases not matched to a gene: 14. CDR3 size: 17 residues. CDR1 SGHTS and CDR2 YDEGEE come from the germline V gene. CDR3 in DNA: TGTGCCAGCAGCTTGGTTCTGCGGGAGTTGTCAGATAACGAGCAGTACTTC. Amino acid sequence: CASSLVLRELSDNEQYF.

The V call is TRBV27, the J call TRBJ1-3; a weak D match, TRBD1 (6 bases). The CDR3 is made up of 13 amino acids. The ends were cut back, 7 bases at V and 4 bases at J, with 11 bases in the middle. From germline, CDR1 is MNHEY and CDR2 SMNVEV (reference sequence). The CDR3 nucleotides read TGTGCCAGCACCACAGGGCCAGGAAACACCATATATTTT. Amino acid sequence: CASTTGPGNTIYF.

The chain has TRBV4-3 and TRBJ2-1; D perhaps matches TRBD1 (5 bases). CDR3 length: 20 amino acids. Trimming removed 2 bases at V and 5 bases at J, with 28 bases between. Germline V gene sequence: CDR1 LGHNA, CDR2 YSLEER. The CDR3 region is CASSQSVYGQGSHPNNEQFF. The DNA of the CDR3 is TGCGCCAGCAGCCAATCCGTATACGGGCAGGGAAGCCACCCCAACAATGAGCAGTTCTTC.

The rearrangement joins TRBV6-2 or TRBV6-3 to TRBJ1-1; 9 bases map to TRBD1. Germline CDR1 is MNHEY and CDR2 is SVGEGT. The junction had 5 bases not matched to a gene; V was cut back by 6 bases and J by 3 bases. The CDR3 extends over 14 amino acids. CDR3 in amino acids: CASSLNRGHTEAFF. DNA of the CDR3: TGTGCCAGCAGCCTAAACAGGGGGCACACTGAAGCTTTCTTT.